What follows is one T cell receptor beta chain and its context. Its antigen target is currently unknown. There are no base qualities to consult, and no much larger clone falls within one base. This sample is part of a study of PD-1 blockade in classical Hodgkin lymphoma (dated by TCRdb to between 2020 and 2021). Concerning the study at large: Nivolumab dosing was 3 mg/kg intravenously every 2 weeks, continuing until either disease progression or unacceptable toxicity. To define a peripheral blood immune signature of response to PD-1 blockade in classical Hodgkin lymphoma, the study combined TCR beta sequencing with CyTOF.

In the paper's terms, the time point label means: cycle 4 day 1 (C4D1), after 6 weeks of nivolumab. Every trial patient had relapsed after autologous stem cell transplantation, and cohorts A, B and C differed in prior brentuximab vedotin exposure. The trial cohort comprised some 60 patients with relapsed/refractory classical Hodgkin lymphoma whose best overall responses were complete response, partial response or progressive disease. Trial patients were treated with single-agent nivolumab in the multi-cohort phase II CheckMate 205 trial. Best overall response was determined by an independent review committee according to the 2007 International Working Group response criteria. PBMCs from the trial were collected at three points: immediately before nivolumab initiation (C1D1), and during therapy at cycle 2 day 1 and cycle 4 day 1. Peripheral blood was collected in 8 mL Vacutainer Cell Preparation Tubes, from which PBMCs were isolated by centrifugation and then cryopreserved.

Broader findings and caveats from the paper: Only a single clinical trial cohort was studied, and what caused the repertoire differences, possibly disease activity or prior therapy, remained undefined. Newly diagnosed patients were reported to have lower baseline TCR diversity than healthy donors, and relapsed/refractory patients were reported to have lower baseline TCR diversity still. Lower diversity was seen in patients whose nivolumab began less than 1 year after ASCT, and these patients were left out of later analyses so that immune reconstitution would not confound the results. A significant rise by C4D1 was seen in CD4+ but not CD8+ TCR diversity (p=0.0027 vs p=0.16), with the rise being most apparent in complete responders (p=0.02). Trial patients with a complete response had baseline diversity similar to that of newly diagnosed patients, while partial responders and progressors had significantly lower diversity.

The Qiagen DNeasy kit was used to extract genomic DNA from unsorted PBMCs and from the negatively selected CD4+ and CD8+ fractions. Amplification of TCR beta CDR3 regions was done by immunoSEQ multiplex PCR with primers that anneal to V and J segments. A synthetic immune receptor repertoire was used to minimize amplification bias, and any remaining bias was removed computationally after sequencing. The original pipeline was this. Repertoire diversity was quantified as the Shannon entropy index using custom Python scripts. Unsorted, CD4+ and CD8+ repertoires were analyzed separately, except for combined analyses in which CD4+ and CD8+ sequences were merged in silico. A clone counted as expanded when the clone's frequency after treatment rose at least 2-fold relative to C1D1, and clones undetected at baseline were given a pseudocount of 0.5. Clones with 0 or 1 copy at C1D1 were classified as singleton clones, and clones with 2 or more copies were classified as non-singleton clones. Clones expanded in unsorted samples were annotated as CD4+, CD8+ or unknown by matching protein sequences in sorted samples from the same patient. Wilcoxon tests on paired samples were used to test diversity changes from C1D1 to C4D1. Drawn from immuneACCESS, this table holds only the in-frame rearrangements with V and J called that TCRdb kept. Clones are partly lost; checked studies trace under half to an unresolved V gene and leave the rest unexplained. Clone size and V and J calls were adopted from that table, with D and trimming inferred from the DNA. This sample holds roughly 21,000 clones; over 65% were observed only once. The ten largest clonotypes hold roughly 19% of the sample.

The CDR3, from cysteine to phenylalanine, totals 13 residues. CDR3 DNA is the only sequence kept; it has 39 bases, read in frame from the first base. CDR1 and CDR2 are drawn from the germline V gene: MDHEN, SYDVKM. V drops 7 bases and J drops 2 bases, leaving 6 bases in between. Source: peripheral blood mononuclear cells (PBMCs), taken before the fourth cycle of nivolumab. This TCR was recovered from a human donor with classical Hodgkin lymphoma. This chain joins TRBV28 to TRBJ2-6; no D segment can be confidently identified. The CDR3 region has the sequence CASTTPGANVLTF. The bases read TGTGCCAGCACCACCCCTGGGGCCAACGTCCTGACTTTC.